Listed below are T cell receptor beta chains from one sample, sequenced in a study of radiation and T cells in renal cell carcinoma. TCRdb's copy holds only in-frame clones and misses some; the assay was immunoSEQ multiplex PCR. The table lists just over 15,000 clones, around 66% of them singletons. Source: tumor tissue, taken from a patient whose treatment included radiotherapy and nephrectomy. Every receptor here comes from a woman aged 70 to 79 with renal cell carcinoma. Both conserved end residues are part of each CDR3. The D gene is left open where the match is weak. Only some rows state a clone size, as once, few, many or a class for expanded clones.

J gene,clone size,D gene,V gene,CDR3 DNA,CDR3 protein
TRBJ2-7,.,.,TRBV21-1,TGTGCCAGCAGCGCACCCGACAGGGGGCCCAACGAGCAGTACTTC,CASSAPDRGPNEQYF
TRBJ2-2,.,TRBD1,TRBV19,TGTGCCAGTAGAGGCCTGACAGGGTCTGCCGGGGAGCTGTTTTTT,CASRGLTGSAGELFF
TRBJ2-3,.,TRBD1,TRBV6-5,TGTGCCAGGTTGGGACAGACAGATACGCAGTATTTT,CARLGQTDTQYF
TRBJ2-5,.,.,TRBV7-6,TGTGCCAGCAGCAACAGGGATCAAGAGACCCAGTACTTC,CASSNRDQETQYF
TRBJ1-1,few,.,TRBV2,TGTGCCAGCAGTGACAGGTTCTGGGCTGAAGCTTTCTTT,CASSDRFWAEAFF
TRBJ1-5,.,.,TRBV4-1,TGCGCCAGCAGCCAGCTAGGGGGGAAGAAGCCCCAGCATTTT,CASSQLGGKKPQHF
TRBJ1-6,.,.,TRBV4-1,TGCGCCAGCAGCCAAGACTGGTCACCCCTCCACTTT,CASSQDWSPLHF
TRBJ2-7,.,TRBD1,TRBV2,TGTGCCAGCAGTAACCAACAGGGGTTCCACGAGCAGTACTTC,CASSNQQGFHEQYF
TRBJ1-2,few,TRBD1,TRBV7-6,TGTGCCAGCAGCCCAGGAGGGGACAGGGGCCAGATGGATGGCTACACCTTC,CASSPGGDRGQMDGYTF
TRBJ2-3,.,.,TRBV10-3,TGTGCCATCAGTCCCCTAGGTGATACGCAGTATTTT,CAISPLGDTQYF